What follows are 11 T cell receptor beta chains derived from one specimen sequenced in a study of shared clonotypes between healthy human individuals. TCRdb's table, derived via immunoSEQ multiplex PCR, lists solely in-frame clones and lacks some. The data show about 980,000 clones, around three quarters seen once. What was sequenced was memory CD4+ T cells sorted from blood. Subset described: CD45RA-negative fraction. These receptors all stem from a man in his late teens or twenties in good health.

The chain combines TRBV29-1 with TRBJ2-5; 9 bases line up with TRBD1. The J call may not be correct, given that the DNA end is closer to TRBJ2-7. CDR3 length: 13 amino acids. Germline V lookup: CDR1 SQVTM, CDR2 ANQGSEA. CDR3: CSALGTGIYEQYF. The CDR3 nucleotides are TGCAGCGCCCTCGGGACAGGGATCTACGAGCAGTACTTC.

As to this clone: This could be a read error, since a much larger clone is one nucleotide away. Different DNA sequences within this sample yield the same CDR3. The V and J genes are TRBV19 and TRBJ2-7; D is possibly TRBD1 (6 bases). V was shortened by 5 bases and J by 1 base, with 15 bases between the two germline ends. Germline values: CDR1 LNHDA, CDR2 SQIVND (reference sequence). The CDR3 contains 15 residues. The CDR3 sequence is CASSPWTESSYEQYF. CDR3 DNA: TGTGCCAGTAGTCCTTGGACAGAGTCTTCCTACGAGCAGTACTTC.

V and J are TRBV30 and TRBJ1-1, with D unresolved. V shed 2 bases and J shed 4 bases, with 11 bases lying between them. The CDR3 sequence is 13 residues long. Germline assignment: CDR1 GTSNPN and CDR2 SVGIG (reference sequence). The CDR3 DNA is TGTGCCTGGAGTTCCCCTTTGACCACTGAAGCTTTCTTT. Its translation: CAWSSPLTTEAFF. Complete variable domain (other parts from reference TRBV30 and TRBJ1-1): SQTIHQWPATLVQPVGSPLSLECTVEGTSNPNLYWYRQAAGRGLQLLFYSVGIGQISSEVPQNLSASRPQDRQFILSSKKLLLSDSGFYLCAWSSPLTTEAFFGQGTRLTVV.

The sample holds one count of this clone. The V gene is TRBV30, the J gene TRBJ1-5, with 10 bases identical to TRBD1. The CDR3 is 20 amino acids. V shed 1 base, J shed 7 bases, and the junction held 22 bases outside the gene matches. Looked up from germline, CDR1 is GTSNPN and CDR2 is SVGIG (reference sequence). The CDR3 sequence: CAWSGPVSGQGSQGGQPQHF. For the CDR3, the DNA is TGTGCCTGGAGTGGCCCAGTCTCGGGACAGGGGAGTCAAGGGGGCCAGCCCCAGCATTTT.

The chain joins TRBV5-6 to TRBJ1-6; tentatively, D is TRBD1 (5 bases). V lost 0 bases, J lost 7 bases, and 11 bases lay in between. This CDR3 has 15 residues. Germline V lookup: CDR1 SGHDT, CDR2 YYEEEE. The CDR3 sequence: CASSLGGRENSPLHF. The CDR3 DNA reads TGTGCCAGCAGCTTGGGCGGCAGGGAGAATTCACCCCTCCACTTT.

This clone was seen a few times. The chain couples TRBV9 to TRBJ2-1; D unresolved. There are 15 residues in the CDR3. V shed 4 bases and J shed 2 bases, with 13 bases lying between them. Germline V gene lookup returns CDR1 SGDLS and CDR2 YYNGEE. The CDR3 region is CASSSGPPTYNEQFF. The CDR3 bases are TGTGCCAGCAGCTCCGGACCCCCGACCTACAATGAGCAGTTCTTC.

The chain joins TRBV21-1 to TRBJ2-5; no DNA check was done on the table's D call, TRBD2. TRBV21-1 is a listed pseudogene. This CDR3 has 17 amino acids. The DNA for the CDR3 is TGTGCCAGCAGCAAAGCCCGACCTAGTAGCGGGAGAGAGACCCAGTACTTC. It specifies CASSKARPSSGRETQYF.

The CDR3 region is CASSLNSLETQYF. CDR3 DNA sequence: TGTGCCAGCAGTTTAAATAGCCTAGAGACCCAGTACTTC. The chain combines TRBV27 with TRBJ2-5; D ambiguous. Germline V gene lookup returns CDR1 MNHEY and CDR2 SMNVEV (reference sequence). The V end lost 2 bases, the J end lost 4 bases, and 8 bases lay between the germline ends. The CDR3 spans 13 residues.

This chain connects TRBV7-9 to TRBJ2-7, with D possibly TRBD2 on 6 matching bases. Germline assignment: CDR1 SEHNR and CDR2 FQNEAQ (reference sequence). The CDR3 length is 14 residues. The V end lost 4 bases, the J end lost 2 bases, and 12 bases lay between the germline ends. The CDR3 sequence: CASSSGTLAYEQYF. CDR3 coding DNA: TGTGCCAGCAGCTCCGGGACTTTGGCCTACGAGCAGTACTTC.

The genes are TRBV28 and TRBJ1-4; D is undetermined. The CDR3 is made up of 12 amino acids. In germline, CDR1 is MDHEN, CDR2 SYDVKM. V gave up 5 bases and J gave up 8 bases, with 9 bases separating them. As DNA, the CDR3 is TGTGCCAGCAGTAATGAAGGGGAAAAACTGTTTTTT. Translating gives CASSNEGEKLFF. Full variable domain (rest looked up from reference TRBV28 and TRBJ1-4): DVKVTQSSRYLVKRTGEKVFLECVQDMDHENMFWYRQDPGLGLRLIYFSYDVKMKEKGDIPEGYSVSREKKERFSLILESASTNQTSMYLCASSNEGEKLFFGSGTQLSVL.

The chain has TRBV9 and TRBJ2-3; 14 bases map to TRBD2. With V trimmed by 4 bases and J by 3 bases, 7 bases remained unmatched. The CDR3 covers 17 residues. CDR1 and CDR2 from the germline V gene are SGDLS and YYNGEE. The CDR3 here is CASSKLWTSGGTDTQYF. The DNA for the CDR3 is TGTGCCAGCAGCAAGCTATGGACTAGCGGGGGGACAGATACGCAGTATTTT.